This TCR beta chain was recovered during a study of tumor and adjacent non-tumor tissue in lung cancer. Study at large: Patients were aged 31 to 76, nine to eleven men and a handful of women, stage I to III.

There are many counts of this clonotype. Its antigen is as yet unknown. Germline CDR1 and CDR2: SEHNR and FQNEAQ (reference sequence). The CDR3 has 13 amino acids. Trimming stripped 1 base from V and 4 bases from J, with 7 bases between. Regarding the study as a whole: Top 100 clones took a larger repertoire share in normal lung. Significantly higher TCR diversity was found in tumor than normal lung.

No cell sorting was done before RNA was extracted from the tissue. This non-tumor lung sample came from over 3 cm beyond the tumor edge. Between August and November 2014, newly diagnosed, chemotherapy-naive lung cancer patients underwent thoracic surgery in China. TCRbeta libraries were built with three rounds of nested PCR, modified from ARM-PCR. TCRdb fed the multiplex PCR reads into MiXCR, producing one record per CDR3 protein. The sample holds some 80,000 distinct CDR3 sequences, about 80% seen once. The receptor comes from a man between 65 and 85 years old with non-small cell lung cancer. Specimen: distant non-tumor lung tissue. The V gene is TRBV7-9, the J gene TRBJ1-2; D possibly corresponds to TRBD1 (6 bases). For the CDR3, the DNA is TGTGCCAGCAGCTTAGAGGGGGGCTATGGCTACACCTTC. This sequence encodes CASSLEGGYGYTF.